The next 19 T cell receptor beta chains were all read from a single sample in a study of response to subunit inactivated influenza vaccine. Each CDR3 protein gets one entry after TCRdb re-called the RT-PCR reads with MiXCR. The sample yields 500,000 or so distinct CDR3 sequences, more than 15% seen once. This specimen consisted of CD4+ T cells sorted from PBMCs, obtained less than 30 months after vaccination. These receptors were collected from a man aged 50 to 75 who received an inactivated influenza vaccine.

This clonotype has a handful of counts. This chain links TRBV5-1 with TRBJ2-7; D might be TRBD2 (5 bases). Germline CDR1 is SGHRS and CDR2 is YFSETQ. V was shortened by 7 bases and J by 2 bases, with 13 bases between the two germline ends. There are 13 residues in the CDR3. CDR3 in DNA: TGCGCCAGCTTTGACGAGGGTACCTACGAGCAGTACTTC. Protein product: CASFDEGTYEQYF. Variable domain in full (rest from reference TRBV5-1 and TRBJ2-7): KAGVTQTPRYLIKTRGQQVTLSCSPISGHRSVSWYQQTPGQGLQFLFEYFSETQRNKGNFPGRFSGRQFSNSRSEMNVSTLELGDSALYLCASFDEGTYEQYFGPGTRLTVT.

The CDR3 loop reads CSASLGARRDTQYF. CDR3 nucleotide sequence: TGCAGTGCTAGCTTGGGGGCCCGGAGAGATACGCAGTATTTT. This chain uses TRBV20-1 with TRBJ2-3; D perhaps matches TRBD1 (6 bases). The germline V gene has CDR1 DFQATT and CDR2 SNEGSKA (reference sequence). Trimming removed 3 bases from V and 5 bases from J, with 15 bases in between. The CDR3 totals 14 residues.

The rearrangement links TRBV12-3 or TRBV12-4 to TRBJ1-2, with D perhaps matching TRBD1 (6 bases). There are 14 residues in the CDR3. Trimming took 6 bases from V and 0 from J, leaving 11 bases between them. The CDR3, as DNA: TGTGCCAGCAGGCGCCAGGGGCCTAACTATGGCTACACCTTC. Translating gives CASRRQGPNYGYTF.

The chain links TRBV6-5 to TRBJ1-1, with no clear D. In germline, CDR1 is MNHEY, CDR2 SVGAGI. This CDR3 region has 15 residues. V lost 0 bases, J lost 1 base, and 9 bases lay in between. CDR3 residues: CASSYSPGKNTEAFF. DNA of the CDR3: TGTGCCAGCAGTTACTCCCCGGGGAAGAACACTGAAGCTTTCTTT.

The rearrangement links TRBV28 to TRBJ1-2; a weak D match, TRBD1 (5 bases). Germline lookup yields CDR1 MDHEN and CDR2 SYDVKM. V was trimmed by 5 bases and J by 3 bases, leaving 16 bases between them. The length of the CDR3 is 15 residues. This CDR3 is CASSTLGGVHYGYTF. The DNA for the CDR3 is TGTGCCAGCAGTACCCTGGGGGGGGTTCACTATGGCTACACCTTC.

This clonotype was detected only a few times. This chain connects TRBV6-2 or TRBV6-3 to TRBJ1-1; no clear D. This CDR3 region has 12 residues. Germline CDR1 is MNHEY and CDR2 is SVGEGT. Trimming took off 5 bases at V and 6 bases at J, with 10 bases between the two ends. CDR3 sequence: CASSEGSAEAFF. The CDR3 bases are TGTGCCAGCAGTGAGGGTAGCGCTGAAGCTTTCTTT.

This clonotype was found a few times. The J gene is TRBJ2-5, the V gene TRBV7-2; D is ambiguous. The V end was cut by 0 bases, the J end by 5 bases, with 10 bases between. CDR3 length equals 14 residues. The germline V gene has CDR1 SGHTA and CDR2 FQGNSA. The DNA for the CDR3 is TGTGCCAGCAGCTTAGCGGTGCGAGCGGAGACCCAGTACTTC. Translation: CASSLAVRAETQYF.

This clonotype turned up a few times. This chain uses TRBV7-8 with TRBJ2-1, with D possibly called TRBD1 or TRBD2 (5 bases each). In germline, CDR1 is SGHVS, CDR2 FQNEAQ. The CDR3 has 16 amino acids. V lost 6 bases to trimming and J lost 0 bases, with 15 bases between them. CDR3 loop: CASSLTRGTSYNEQFF. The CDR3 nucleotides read TGTGCCAGCAGTTTAACTCGTGGGACCTCCTACAATGAGCAGTTCTTC.

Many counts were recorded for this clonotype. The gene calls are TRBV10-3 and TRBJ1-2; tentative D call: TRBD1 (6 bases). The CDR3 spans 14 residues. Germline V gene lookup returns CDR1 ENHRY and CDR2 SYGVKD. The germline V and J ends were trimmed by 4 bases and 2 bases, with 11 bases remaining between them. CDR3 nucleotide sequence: TGTGCCATCAGTGGACAGGTAGCGAACTATGGCTACACCTTC. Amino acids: CAISGQVANYGYTF.

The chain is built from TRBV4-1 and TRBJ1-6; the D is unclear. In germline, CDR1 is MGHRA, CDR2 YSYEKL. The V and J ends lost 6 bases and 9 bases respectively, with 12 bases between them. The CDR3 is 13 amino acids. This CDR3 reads CASSTLFSSPLHF. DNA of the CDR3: TGCGCCAGCAGTACGCTGTTTAGTTCACCCCTCCACTTT.

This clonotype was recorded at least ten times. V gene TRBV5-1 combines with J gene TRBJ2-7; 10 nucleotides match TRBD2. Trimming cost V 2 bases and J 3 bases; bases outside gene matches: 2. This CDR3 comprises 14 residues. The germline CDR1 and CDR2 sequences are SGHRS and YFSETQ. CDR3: CASSFSSGGYEQYF. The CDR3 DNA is TGCGCCAGCAGCTTTTCTAGCGGGGGCTACGAGCAGTACTTC.

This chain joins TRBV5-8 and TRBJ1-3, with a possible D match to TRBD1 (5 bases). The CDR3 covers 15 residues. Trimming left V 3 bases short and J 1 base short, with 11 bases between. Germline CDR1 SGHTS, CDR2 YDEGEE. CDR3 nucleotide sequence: TGTGCCAGCAGCTGGGTGGGGCTTTCTGGAAACACCATATATTTT. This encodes CASSWVGLSGNTIYF.

CDR3 loop: CASSTAWGAADTQYF. Written as DNA, the CDR3 is TGTGCCAGCAGCACAGCCTGGGGGGCCGCAGATACGCAGTATTTT. This sequence joins TRBV12-3 or TRBV12-4 and TRBJ2-3; D assignment may be TRBD1 or TRBD2 (6 bases each). V lost 6 bases and J lost 4, with 17 bases in between. This CDR3 has 15 residues.

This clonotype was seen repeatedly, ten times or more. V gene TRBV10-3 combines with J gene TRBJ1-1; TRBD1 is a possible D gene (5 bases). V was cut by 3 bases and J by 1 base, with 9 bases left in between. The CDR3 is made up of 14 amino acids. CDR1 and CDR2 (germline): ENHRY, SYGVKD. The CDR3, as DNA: TGTGCCATCAGTGAACGGGGGGGGAACACTGAAGCTTTCTTT. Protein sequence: CAISERGGNTEAFF.

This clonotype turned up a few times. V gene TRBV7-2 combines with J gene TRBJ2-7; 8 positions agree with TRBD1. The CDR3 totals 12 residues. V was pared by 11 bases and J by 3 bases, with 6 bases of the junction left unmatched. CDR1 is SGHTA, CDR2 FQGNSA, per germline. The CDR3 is CAVDRGNYEQYF. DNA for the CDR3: TGTGCCGTTGACAGGGGAAACTACGAGCAGTACTTC.

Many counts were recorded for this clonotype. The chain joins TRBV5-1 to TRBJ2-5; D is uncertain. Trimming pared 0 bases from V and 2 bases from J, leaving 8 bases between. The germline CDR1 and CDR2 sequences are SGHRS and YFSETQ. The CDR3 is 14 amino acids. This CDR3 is CASSLEGRQETQYF. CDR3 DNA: TGCGCCAGCAGCTTGGAAGGCAGGCAAGAGACCCAGTACTTC.

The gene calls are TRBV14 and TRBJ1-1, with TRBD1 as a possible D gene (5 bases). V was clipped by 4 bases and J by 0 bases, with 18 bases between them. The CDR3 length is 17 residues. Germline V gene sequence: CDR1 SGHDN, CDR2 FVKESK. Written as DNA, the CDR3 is TGTGCCAGCAGCCCCCGGGACGTATTTCGCATGAACACTGAAGCTTTCTTT. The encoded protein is CASSPRDVFRMNTEAFF.

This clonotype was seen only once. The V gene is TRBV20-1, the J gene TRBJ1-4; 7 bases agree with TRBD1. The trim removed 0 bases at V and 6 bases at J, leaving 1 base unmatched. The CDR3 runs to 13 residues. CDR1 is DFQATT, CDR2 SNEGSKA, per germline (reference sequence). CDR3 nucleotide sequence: TGCAGTGCTAGAGACACAGGGGATGAAAAACTGTTTTTT. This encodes CSARDTGDEKLFF.

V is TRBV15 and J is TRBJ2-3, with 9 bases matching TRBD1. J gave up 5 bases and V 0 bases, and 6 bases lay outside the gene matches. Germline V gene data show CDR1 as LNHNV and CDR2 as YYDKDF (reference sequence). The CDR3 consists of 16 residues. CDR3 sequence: CATSREPGQGIDTQYF. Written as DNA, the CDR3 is TGTGCCACCAGCAGAGAACCGGGACAGGGAATAGATACGCAGTATTTT.